The T cell receptor beta chain under discussion was sequenced for a study of T cell responses to AZD1222 COVID-19 vaccine. Study-level information: Pooling covered second doses at about 4 or about 12 weeks.

V was clipped by 10 bases and J by 5 bases, with 27 bases between them. There are 16 residues in the CDR3. General observations from the study: Spike-specific TCR breadth and depth grew following two AZD1222 doses. In all cases, repertoires were sampled only after the peak T cell response.

Profiling relied on immunoSEQ multiplex PCR, and the TCRdb table lists in-frame clones only, not all of them. The repertoire has approximately 140,000 clones, roughly 92% of them found once; the top ten carry about 1.3%. In regard to this clone: Its antigen remains unknown.

The source material was peripheral blood, sampled on day 0 of AZD1222 vaccination. The J gene is TRBJ2-7, the V gene TRBV23-1; perhaps TRBD1 as D (8 bases). TRBV23-1 counts as an open reading frame of uncertain function. The receptor comes from an adult in good health. Written as DNA, the CDR3 is TGCGCCATCCCACAGGGGAGGGCAGGGGGCCGGGACGAGCAGTACGTC. This sequence encodes CAIPQGRAGGRDEQYV.